The present T cell receptor beta chain was sequenced within a study of cytomegalovirus exposure and HLA in healthy donors. Per the germline V gene, CDR1 is DFQATT and CDR2 is SNEGSKA (reference sequence). Trimming left V 6 bases short and J 5 bases short, with 7 bases between. The CDR3 spans 10 residues. Findings of the study overall: In a later analysis, DRB1 alleles had the most associated TCRs; HLA-C alleles the fewest.

A word on this clone: Antigen specificity is unknown.

With 60 Vbeta and 13 Jbeta primers, the PCR was carried out. Clones were sequenced by immunoSEQ multiplex PCR, and TCRdb holds only the in-frame ones, with some missing. Of 150,000 to 200,000 clones in the sample, 80% were seen once. Material: PBMCs. This TCR came from a man aged 25 to 40 in good health and CMV-seronegative. The chain employs TRBV20-1 and TRBJ2-5; no definite D call. Here the CDR3 reads CSAYLETQYF. The DNA of the CDR3 is TGCAGTGCCTACCTGGAGACCCAGTACTTC.